This TCR beta chain appears in the sequencing data of a study of regulatory T cells in long-lasting Graves disease. TCR beta libraries were built with iRepertoire HTBI primers and Arm-PCR of CDR3 regions. TCRdb re-called the multiplex PCR reads with MiXCR, one entry per CDR3 protein. Among about 620,000 distinct CDR3 sequences listed, approximately 15% were seen once. Time point noted: newly diagnosed GD, antithyroid drugs for less than 3 months. The authors made the TCR library using RNA they extracted from PBMCs. The length of the CDR3 is 15 residues. Trimming took off 7 bases at V and 5 bases at J, with 20 bases between the two ends. This clonotype showed up many times. The data were also submitted as part of a second study, on T cells in Graves' hyperthyroidism and ophthalmopathy. In that study: Blood also held most thyroid clonotypes expanded beyond 0.001.

The chain combines TRBV12-3 or TRBV12-4 with TRBJ1-2; the D gene is possibly TRBD1 (5 bases). This specimen was peripheral blood mononuclear cells (PBMCs), taken at new diagnosis, from a patient treated with antithyroid drugs. The source of this sequence is a woman aged 30 to 39 with Graves disease. CDR3 amino acids: CASIAHGGGTYGYTF. DNA of the CDR3: TGTGCCAGCATCGCGCACGGGGGGGGGACTTATGGCTACACCTTC.